A single T cell receptor beta chain is shown here with its context. What it recognizes is unknown. These data come from a study of vaccination effects on CD4 cells after COVID-19. Whole-study context: Before any sequencing was done, the ViraFEST assay used viral peptide pools to expand antigen-specific CD4+ T cells. Study-wide results and caveats: Missing from the study were early post-infection timepoints, and its convalescent patients were few. Infection-derived and vaccine-derived clones contracted markedly late after vaccination.

With about ten days of culture completed, CD4+ T cells were isolated. The assay was immunoSEQ multiplex PCR, and TCRdb's table has in-frame clones only and misses some. The sample lists 70,000 to 75,000 clones, around 77% occurring once. The V gene lost 2 bases and the J gene lost 9 bases, with 21 bases spanning the gap. The CDR3 has 16 residues. Germline V gene lookup returns CDR1 SGHRS and CDR2 YFSETQ. Sequencing used CD4+ T cells from PBMCs cultured without peptide, obtained before COVID-19 vaccination. The sequence was obtained from a human donor who received a COVID-19 vaccine. V gene TRBV5-1 combines with J gene TRBJ2-1; D might be TRBD2 (7 bases). Here the CDR3 DNA reads TGCGCCAGCAGCTTAACGAGGACGGGGGGCCACGGTGAGCAGTTCTTC. Its translation is CASSLTRTGGHGEQFF.